A selection of T cell receptor beta chains follows, all from one sample in a study of blood T cell repertoires in COVID-19. Data came from immunoSEQ multiplex PCR; TCRdb stores just in-frame clones and leaves some out. The sample includes approximately 180,000 clones, 82% seen only once; the top ten take 4% to 6.5%. Sequencing used PBMCs or T cells enriched from blood (not recorded which). The origin of the receptors is a woman aged 60-75 years with acute COVID-19. Both conserved end residues are part of each CDR3. Each record gives: D gene, V gene, clone size, J gene, CDR3 protein, CDR3 DNA. D genes are given only for firm matches. Clone size appears in some rows only: once, few, many, or a class for an expanded clone.

D gene: NA
V gene: TRBV15
clone size: NA
J gene: TRBJ2-1
CDR3 protein: CATSRDRGTLGNEQFF
CDR3 DNA: TGTGCCACCAGCAGAGATCGGGGGACCCTAGGGAATGAGCAGTTCTTC

D gene: NA
V gene: TRBV7-2
clone size: NA
J gene: TRBJ1-1
CDR3 protein: CASSQQGKSGNTEAFF
CDR3 DNA: TGTGCCAGCAGCCAGCAGGGAAAAAGTGGTAACACTGAAGCTTTCTTT

D gene: NA
V gene: TRBV30
clone size: NA
J gene: TRBJ2-1
CDR3 protein: CAWSAGGNEQFF
CDR3 DNA: TGTGCCTGGAGTGCCGGGGGCAATGAGCAGTTCTTC

D gene: TRBD2
V gene: TRBV4-1
clone size: NA
J gene: TRBJ2-5
CDR3 protein: CASSQGLAGLQETQYF
CDR3 DNA: TGCGCCAGCAGCCAAGGTCTAGCGGGACTCCAAGAGACCCAGTACTTC

D gene: NA
V gene: TRBV10-3
clone size: once
J gene: TRBJ1-1
CDR3 protein: CAINPQGRNTEAFF
CDR3 DNA: TGTGCCATCAACCCACAGGGCCGGAACACTGAAGCTTTCTTT

D gene: NA
V gene: TRBV7-2
clone size: many
J gene: TRBJ2-7
CDR3 protein: CASSLSLYEQYF
CDR3 DNA: TGTGCCAGCAGCCTTAGCCTCTACGAGCAGTACTTC

D gene: TRBD2
V gene: TRBV6-5
clone size: NA
J gene: TRBJ2-7
CDR3 protein: CASEVAGSYEQYF
CDR3 DNA: TGTGCCAGCGAAGTAGCGGGCTCCTACGAGCAGTACTTC

D gene: TRBD1
V gene: TRBV18
clone size: NA
J gene: TRBJ1-1
CDR3 protein: CASSPTGDRVGDTEAFF
CDR3 DNA: TGTGCCAGCTCACCCACCGGGGACAGGGTGGGGGACACTGAAGCTTTCTTT

D gene: NA
V gene: TRBV20-1
clone size: NA
J gene: TRBJ1-2
CDR3 protein: CSGRVAYGYTF
CDR3 DNA: TGCAGTGGCAGGGTGGCCTATGGCTACACCTTC

D gene: TRBD1
V gene: TRBV4-3
clone size: NA
J gene: TRBJ2-4
CDR3 protein: CASSQSRQGRNIQYF
CDR3 DNA: TGCGCCAGCAGCCAATCCCGACAGGGGAGGAACATTCAGTACTTC

D gene: NA
V gene: TRBV4-1
clone size: NA
J gene: TRBJ2-1
CDR3 protein: CASSPQGNFDYNEQFF
CDR3 DNA: TGCGCCAGCAGCCCCCAGGGCAACTTCGACTACAATGAGCAGTTCTTC

D gene: NA
V gene: TRBV24-1
clone size: NA
J gene: TRBJ2-2
CDR3 protein: CATSGAGFHGELFF
CDR3 DNA: TGTGCCACCAGTGGGGCAGGGTTTCACGGGGAGCTGTTTTTT

D gene: TRBD2
V gene: TRBV27
clone size: NA
J gene: TRBJ2-3
CDR3 protein: CASTTRGGGATDTQYF
CDR3 DNA: TGTGCCAGCACTACCCGGGGGGGCGGGGCGACAGATACGCAGTATTTT

D gene: NA
V gene: TRBV19
clone size: NA
J gene: TRBJ1-4
CDR3 protein: CASSIRGATNEKLFF
CDR3 DNA: TGTGCCAGTAGTATTCGGGGAGCAACTAATGAAAAACTGTTTTTT

D gene: TRBD1
V gene: TRBV11-2
clone size: NA
J gene: TRBJ2-5
CDR3 protein: CASSILRDRKETQYF
CDR3 DNA: TGTGCCAGCAGCATACTCCGGGACAGAAAAGAGACCCAGTACTTC

D gene: NA
V gene: TRBV7-2
clone size: NA
J gene: TRBJ2-3
CDR3 protein: CASTRRGTTDTQYF
CDR3 DNA: TGTGCCAGCACACGGCGGGGTACCACAGATACGCAGTATTTT

D gene: TRBD2
V gene: TRBV30
clone size: many
J gene: TRBJ2-5
CDR3 protein: CAWKPSGSPETQYF
CDR3 DNA: TGTGCCTGGAAGCCTAGCGGGAGTCCGGAGACCCAGTACTTC

D gene: TRBD1
V gene: TRBV11-2
clone size: NA
J gene: TRBJ2-5
CDR3 protein: CASTRGRGPQETQYF
CDR3 DNA: TGTGCCAGCACCCGAGGTAGGGGGCCGCAAGAGACCCAGTACTTC

D gene: NA
V gene: TRBV7-9
clone size: NA
J gene: TRBJ1-4
CDR3 protein: CASLSFGGPEEKLFF
CDR3 DNA: TGTGCCAGCTTGTCCTTCGGGGGGCCGGAGGAAAAACTGTTTTTT

D gene: NA
V gene: TRBV6-4
clone size: few
J gene: TRBJ1-5
CDR3 protein: CASSDCCAPVCGNQPQHF
CDR3 DNA: TGTGCCAGCAGTGACTGTTGTGCGCCGGTTTGTGGCAATCAGCCCCAGCATTTT

D gene: NA
V gene: TRBV25-1
clone size: NA
J gene: TRBJ2-7
CDR3 protein: CASSEYGTSHSYEQYF
CDR3 DNA: TGTGCCAGCAGTGAATATGGGACATCTCACTCCTACGAGCAGTACTTC

D gene: NA
V gene: TRBV5-6
clone size: NA
J gene: TRBJ2-1
CDR3 protein: CASTVWSSYNEQFF
CDR3 DNA: TGTGCCAGCACCGTCTGGAGCTCCTACAATGAGCAGTTCTTC

D gene: TRBD1
V gene: TRBV19
clone size: few
J gene: TRBJ1-2
CDR3 protein: CASSQSPGQGNYGYTF
CDR3 DNA: TGTGCCAGCAGTCAAAGTCCGGGACAGGGGAACTATGGCTACACCTTC

D gene: NA
V gene: TRBV4-1
clone size: NA
J gene: TRBJ1-3
CDR3 protein: CASSQDSAGRGNTIYF
CDR3 DNA: TGCGCCAGCAGCCAAGACTCCGCGGGTCGTGGAAACACCATATATTTT

D gene: NA
V gene: TRBV30
clone size: once
J gene: TRBJ1-5
CDR3 protein: CAWSVGGNQPQHF
CDR3 DNA: TGTGCCTGGAGTGTCGGGGGGAATCAGCCCCAGCATTTT

D gene: NA
V gene: TRBV6-5
clone size: NA
J gene: TRBJ2-3
CDR3 protein: CASKAESSTDTQYF
CDR3 DNA: TGTGCCAGCAAGGCGGAGTCTAGCACAGATACGCAGTATTTT

D gene: NA
V gene: TRBV10-3
clone size: NA
J gene: TRBJ2-6
CDR3 protein: CAISDTRGLTSGANVLTF
CDR3 DNA: TGTGCCATCAGTGACACCCGGGGTCTAACGAGCGGGGCCAACGTCCTGACTTTC

D gene: TRBD2
V gene: TRBV5-4
clone size: NA
J gene: TRBJ2-1
CDR3 protein: CASSIYLAGATDEQFF
CDR3 DNA: TGTGCCAGCAGCATATACTTAGCGGGAGCCACGGATGAGCAGTTCTTC

D gene: TRBD1
V gene: TRBV15
clone size: NA
J gene: TRBJ2-3
CDR3 protein: CATSRTTGELDTQYF
CDR3 DNA: TGTGCCACCAGCAGGACGACAGGGGAGTTAGATACGCAGTATTTT

D gene: TRBD1
V gene: TRBV19
clone size: NA
J gene: TRBJ1-5
CDR3 protein: CASSKGTAYQPQHF
CDR3 DNA: TGTGCCAGTAGTAAAGGGACAGCCTATCAGCCCCAGCATTTT

D gene: NA
V gene: TRBV5-6
clone size: NA
J gene: TRBJ1-5
CDR3 protein: CASSSTQRIGGQPQHF
CDR3 DNA: TGTGCCAGCAGCTCAACCCAGAGAATAGGGGGTCAGCCCCAGCATTTT

D gene: NA
V gene: TRBV3-1/TRBV3-2
clone size: NA
J gene: TRBJ2-7
CDR3 protein: CASSQAGEQYF
CDR3 DNA: TGTGCCAGCAGCCAAGCAGGGGAGCAGTACTTC

D gene: NA
V gene: TRBV18
clone size: NA
J gene: TRBJ2-1
CDR3 protein: CASSPGGPPLYEQFF
CDR3 DNA: TGTGCCAGCTCACCGGGAGGACCTCCCCTCTATGAGCAGTTCTTC

D gene: NA
V gene: TRBV30
clone size: NA
J gene: TRBJ1-1
CDR3 protein: CAWSYEDTEAFF
CDR3 DNA: TGTGCCTGGAGTTACGAGGACACTGAAGCTTTCTTT

D gene: TRBD1
V gene: TRBV5-1
clone size: NA
J gene: TRBJ1-6
CDR3 protein: CASSFQAGQPNSPLHF
CDR3 DNA: TGCGCCAGCAGCTTTCAGGCGGGACAGCCAAATTCACCCCTCCACTTT

D gene: NA
V gene: TRBV24-1
clone size: NA
J gene: TRBJ2-5
CDR3 protein: CATSDPGSVETQYF
CDR3 DNA: TGTGCCACCAGTGATCCAGGGTCAGTGGAGACCCAGTACTTC

D gene: NA
V gene: TRBV19
clone size: NA
J gene: TRBJ1-5
CDR3 protein: CASSVTGVGRQPQHF
CDR3 DNA: TGTGCCAGTAGTGTTACAGGAGTCGGCAGACAGCCCCAGCATTTT

D gene: NA
V gene: TRBV24-1
clone size: NA
J gene: TRBJ1-5
CDR3 protein: CATSDPRTINQPQHF
CDR3 DNA: TGTGCCACCAGTGATCCCCGGACTATCAATCAGCCCCAGCATTTT

D gene: TRBD2
V gene: TRBV4-1
clone size: many
J gene: TRBJ2-3
CDR3 protein: CASSQERRLAVYTDTQYF
CDR3 DNA: TGCGCCAGCAGCCAAGAACGGCGGCTAGCGGTCTACACAGATACGCAGTATTTT

D gene: NA
V gene: TRBV4-2
clone size: NA
J gene: TRBJ2-3
CDR3 protein: CASSQEHRGTDTQYF
CDR3 DNA: TGTGCCAGCAGCCAAGAGCACAGGGGCACAGATACGCAGTATTTT

D gene: TRBD1
V gene: TRBV10-3
clone size: NA
J gene: TRBJ1-3
CDR3 protein: CAITLQGRQNTIYF
CDR3 DNA: TGTGCCATCACCCTACAGGGGAGACAAAACACCATATATTTT

D gene: NA
V gene: TRBV4-3
clone size: few
J gene: TRBJ2-1
CDR3 protein: CASSQDDGTYNEQFF
CDR3 DNA: TGCGCCAGCAGCCAAGATGACGGGACCTACAATGAGCAGTTCTTC

D gene: NA
V gene: TRBV11-2
clone size: NA
J gene: TRBJ1-4
CDR3 protein: CASSLDHPRAELFF
CDR3 DNA: TGTGCCAGCAGCTTAGATCACCCCAGGGCAGAACTGTTTTTT

D gene: TRBD2
V gene: TRBV5-4
clone size: NA
J gene: TRBJ2-1
CDR3 protein: CASSLGGRARNEQFF
CDR3 DNA: TGTGCCAGCAGCTTAGGCGGGAGGGCCCGCAATGAGCAGTTCTTC

D gene: NA
V gene: TRBV6-6
clone size: NA
J gene: TRBJ1-2
CDR3 protein: CASETGPRVGYGYTF
CDR3 DNA: TGTGCCAGCGAAACAGGGCCCCGGGTTGGGTATGGCTACACCTTC

D gene: TRBD2
V gene: TRBV5-1
clone size: NA
J gene: TRBJ2-5
CDR3 protein: CASSLAGGVQETQYF
CDR3 DNA: TGCGCCAGCAGCTTGGCTGGGGGGGTCCAAGAGACCCAGTACTTC

D gene: NA
V gene: TRBV6-6
clone size: NA
J gene: TRBJ1-1
CDR3 protein: CASRANRLNTEAFF
CDR3 DNA: TGTGCCAGCAGGGCGAACAGGCTGAACACTGAAGCTTTCTTT

D gene: NA
V gene: TRBV7-7
clone size: NA
J gene: TRBJ2-2
CDR3 protein: CASSLDRERELFF
CDR3 DNA: TGTGCCAGCAGCTTAGACAGGGAACGGGAGCTGTTTTTT

D gene: TRBD1
V gene: TRBV5-6
clone size: NA
J gene: TRBJ1-2
CDR3 protein: CASLALDRGLGYTF
CDR3 DNA: TGTGCCAGCCTGGCCCTGGACAGGGGGCTTGGCTACACCTTC